The 24 T cell receptor beta chains below were found in one sample sequenced in a study of T cell responses to AZD1222 COVID-19 vaccine. Produced via immunoSEQ multiplex PCR; TCRdb's table is partial and in-frame only. The sample has some 150,000 clones; roughly 87% are singletons. Sequences were derived from peripheral blood, sampled 28 days after the second dose of the MenACWY control vaccine. Receptors originate from an adult who received the MenACWY meningococcal vaccine as a control.

This rearrangement joins TRBV7-2 to TRBJ2-5, with TRBD2 identical over 10 bases. CDR3 length: 15 amino acids. The junction had 5 bases not matched to a gene; V was cut back by 5 bases and J by 2 bases. The germline V gene encodes CDR1 SGHTA and CDR2 FQGNSA. The CDR3 DNA reads TGTGCCAGCAGCCTAGGGACTAGCGTACAAGAGACCCAGTACTTC. It yields the protein CASSLGTSVQETQYF.

This clone was observed once. The V gene is TRBV7-2, the J gene TRBJ1-5; D is unresolved. Trimming took off 2 bases at V and 3 bases at J, with 11 bases between the two ends. The CDR3 covers 15 residues. The germline V gene encodes CDR1 SGHTA and CDR2 FQGNSA. This CDR3 is CASSLIGSINQPQHF. The CDR3 DNA sequence: TGTGCCAGCAGCTTAATCGGGTCTATCAATCAGCCCCAGCATTTT.

This chain joins TRBV5-4 and TRBJ1-2; D is possibly TRBD1 (5 bases). CDR1 and CDR2 from the germline V gene are SGHNT and YYREEE (reference sequence). V shed 3 bases and J shed 4 bases, with 13 bases lying between them. The CDR3 extends over 14 amino acids. The CDR3 sequence is CASSSPGQPYGYTF. In DNA form, the CDR3 reads TGTGCCAGCAGCTCCCCGGGGCAGCCCTATGGCTACACCTTC.

The table lists this clone with a count of one. This chain uses TRBV28 with TRBJ1-4; D call uncertain. Trimming removed 5 bases from V and 7 bases from J, with 11 bases in between. The CDR3 sequence is 13 residues long. The germline gives CDR1 MDHEN, CDR2 SYDVKM. CDR3 nucleotides: TGTGCCAGCAGTCCTCCTTGGGGTGAAAAACTGTTTTTT. Its translation: CASSPPWGEKLFF. Supplemented by reference TRBV28 and TRBJ1-4, the full variable domain reads DVKVTQSSRYLVKRTGEKVFLECVQDMDHENMFWYRQDPGLGLRLIYFSYDVKMKEKGDIPEGYSVSREKKERFSLILESASTNQTSMYLCASSPPWGEKLFFGSGTQLSVL.

The V and J genes are TRBV9 and TRBJ1-1; weak D call: TRBD1 (6 bases). There are 15 residues in the CDR3. The V and J ends lost 5 bases and 3 bases respectively, with 17 bases between them. Germline V lookup: CDR1 SGDLS, CDR2 YYNGEE. Here the CDR3 DNA reads TGTGCCAGCAGTCAGGAACAGGGTCGAGACACTGAAGCTTTCTTT. Its translation: CASSQEQGRDTEAFF.

This rearrangement joins TRBV19 to TRBJ1-3; D is ambiguous. V was clipped by 5 bases and J by 2 bases, with 10 bases between them. Germline V gene data show CDR1 as LNHDA and CDR2 as SQIVND (reference sequence). This CDR3 is built from 14 residues. CDR3 sequence (DNA): TGTGCCAGTAGTGAGACTTCTACTGGAAACACCATATATTTT. Its protein product is CASSETSTGNTIYF.

This rearrangement joins TRBV9 to TRBJ2-3; D ambiguous. Deletions cut 3 bases from V and 0 bases from J, with 8 bases between. Germline-derived CDR1 and CDR2 are SGDLS and YYNGEE. CDR3 length: 14 amino acids. CDR3 coding DNA: TGTGCCAGCAGCGCGGACGGAAGCACAGATACGCAGTATTTT. It encodes CASSADGSTDTQYF.

The chain joins TRBV5-4 to TRBJ2-1; 7 positions agree with TRBD1. Germline V gene data show CDR1 as SGHNT and CDR2 as YYREEE (reference sequence). V gave up 6 bases and J gave up 0 bases; unmatched junction bases: 9. This CDR3 contains 16 residues. CDR3 amino acids: CASTGGPPSSYNEQFF. The DNA of the CDR3 is TGTGCCAGCACAGGGGGTCCTCCGAGCTCCTACAATGAGCAGTTCTTC.

The chain has TRBV4-1 and TRBJ2-5; 7 bases map to TRBD2. Trimming took 3 bases from V and 3 from J; bases not matched to a gene: 7. The CDR3 loop spans 15 amino acids. CDR1 and CDR2 from the germline V gene are MGHRA and YSYEKL. The CDR3 DNA reads as TGCGCCAGCAGCCATATCGGCGGGGGAGAAGAGACCCAGTACTTC. Protein product: CASSHIGGGEETQYF.

CDR3 DNA: TGTGCCAGCAGTGGTTCTTTACAGGGCATGAACACTGAAGCTTTCTTT. Its translation is CASSGSLQGMNTEAFF. This chain uses TRBV6-1 with TRBJ1-1; possible D gene TRBD1, 6 bases. V was trimmed by 4 bases and J by 0 bases, leaving 15 bases between them. Germline CDR1 and CDR2: MNHNS and SASEGT. The CDR3 contains 16 residues.

The chain employs TRBV4-2 and TRBJ1-6, with unresolved D. Germline V lookup: CDR1 LGHNA, CDR2 YNFKEQ. With 0 bases removed from V and 7 bases from J, the gap between germline ends came to 13 bases. The CDR3 is 16 amino acids. CDR3 sequence reads: CASSQDPRGRNSPLHF. The CDR3 nucleotides read TGTGCCAGCAGCCAAGATCCTAGAGGGAGGAATTCACCCCTCCACTTT.

This clone was seen only a few times. The chain couples TRBV7-2 to TRBJ2-7; 7 nucleotides align to TRBD2. The germline V gene encodes CDR1 SGHTA and CDR2 FQGNSA. J lost 6 bases, V lost 1 base, and 3 bases had no gene match. There are 13 residues in the CDR3. The CDR3 loop reads CASSLGGRTEQYF. CDR3 nucleotides: TGTGCCAGCAGCTTAGGCGGGAGAACCGAGCAGTACTTC. The variable domain in full, completed from reference TRBV7-2 and TRBJ2-7, reads GAGVSQSPSNKVTEKGKDVELRCDPISGHTALYWYRQSLGQGLEFLIYFQGNSAPDKSGLPSDRFSAERTGGSVSTLTIQRTQQEDSAVYLCASSLGGRTEQYFGPGTRLTVT.

DNA of the CDR3: TGTGCCAGCAGCCCCGGATTAGCGGGGGGGCAAGCTGGGGCCAACGTCCTGACTTTC. Amino acid sequence: CASSPGLAGGQAGANVLTF. The chain has TRBV5-4 and TRBJ2-6; 11 bases fit TRBD2. The CDR3 has 19 residues. The junction had 11 bases not matched to a gene; V was cut back by 4 bases and J by 2 bases. In germline, CDR1 is SGHNT, CDR2 YYREEE (reference sequence).

V and J are TRBV5-1 and TRBJ1-1; no firm D call. The CDR3 sequence is 15 residues long. The germline CDR1 and CDR2 sequences are SGHRS and YFSETQ. Trimming took off 4 bases at V and 4 bases at J, with 17 bases between the two ends. This CDR3 reads CASSIFDNRATEAFF. DNA of the CDR3: TGCGCCAGCAGCATTTTTGATAATCGTGCCACTGAAGCTTTCTTT.

This chain connects TRBV4-1 to TRBJ1-2; D gene ambiguous. Deletions cut 5 bases from V and 6 bases from J, with 16 bases between. Germline CDR1 and CDR2: MGHRA and YSYEKL. The CDR3 is 14 residues long. CDR3 bases: TGCGCCAGCAGCATCCAAACCGGGAGTCATGGCTACACCTTC. This translates into CASSIQTGSHGYTF.

This clone was picked up one time. The V call is TRBV18, the J call TRBJ2-1, with 15 bases identical to TRBD2. V shed 4 bases and J 0 bases; nucleotides not matched to a gene: 4. CDR1 is KGHSH, CDR2 LQKENI, per germline. The CDR3 has 18 residues. The CDR3 here is CASSLPGLAGGSYNEQFF. DNA of the CDR3: TGTGCCAGCTCACTGCCGGGACTAGCGGGGGGCTCCTACAATGAGCAGTTCTTC.

The genes are TRBV7-2 and TRBJ1-3; possible D gene TRBD1, 6 bases. Germline V lookup: CDR1 SGHTA, CDR2 FQGNSA. Trimming stripped 3 bases from V and 2 bases from J, with 11 bases between. The CDR3 extends over 15 amino acids. CDR3 nucleotide sequence: TGTGCCAGCAGCTTCGTGTCAGGGGCTGGAAACACCATATATTTT. Translation gives CASSFVSGAGNTIYF.

The V call is TRBV5-1, the J call TRBJ2-5, with D perhaps TRBD2 (6 bases). This CDR3 region has 14 residues. Germline CDR1 is SGHRS and CDR2 is YFSETQ. V was pared by 4 bases and J by 1 base, with 11 bases between. The chain's CDR3 is CASSGGFGQETQYF. The DNA of the CDR3 is TGCGCCAGCAGCGGGGGGTTTGGCCAAGAGACCCAGTACTTC. Combining the CDR3 with reference TRBV5-1 and TRBJ2-5 gives the whole variable domain KAGVTQTPRYLIKTRGQQVTLSCSPISGHRSVSWYQQTPGQGLQFLFEYFSETQRNKGNFPGRFSGRQFSNSRSEMNVSTLELGDSALYLCASSGGFGQETQYFGPGTRLLVL.

V usage is TRBV28 and J usage is TRBJ2-7; TRBD2 might be the D (5 bases). Trimming stripped 6 bases from V and 0 bases from J, with 18 bases between. Germline lookup yields CDR1 MDHEN and CDR2 SYDVKM. This CDR3 is 16 amino acids long. The CDR3 loop reads CASRSLLAGHSYEQYF. CDR3 in DNA: TGTGCCAGCAGATCTCTCCTGGCGGGTCACTCCTACGAGCAGTACTTC.

The gene calls are TRBV7-2 and TRBJ1-2; 7 bases fit TRBD1. With V trimmed by 5 bases and J by 5 bases, 11 bases remained unmatched. Germline loops: CDR1 SGHTA, CDR2 FQGNSA. This CDR3 contains 15 residues. The CDR3 loop reads CASSLRGQTLYGYTF. In nucleotides, the CDR3 is TGTGCCAGCAGCCTAAGGGGACAGACTCTTTATGGCTACACCTTC.

V usage is TRBV5-4 and J usage is TRBJ2-7; 9 bases map to TRBD1. Germline V gene lookup returns CDR1 SGHNT and CDR2 YYREEE (reference sequence). V lost 1 base to trimming and J lost 3 bases; unmatched junction nucleotides: 5. CDR3 length equals 15 residues. CDR3 region: CASSLRQGGYYEQYF. The CDR3 DNA sequence: TGTGCCAGCAGCTTGCGACAGGGGGGGTACTACGAGCAGTACTTC.

The chain links TRBV5-1 to TRBJ2-6; D uncertain. V lost 1 base to trimming and J lost 1 base, with 6 bases between them. The CDR3 sequence is 15 residues long. The germline V gene encodes CDR1 SGHRS and CDR2 YFSETQ. Here the CDR3 reads CASSLPSSGANVLTF. The DNA for the CDR3 is TGCGCCAGCAGCTTGCCCTCGTCTGGGGCCAACGTCCTGACTTTC.

This chain joins TRBV5-4 and TRBJ2-5, with D perhaps TRBD1 (6 bases). The V and J ends lost 1 base and 3 bases respectively, with 10 bases between them. The CDR3 consists of 14 residues. CDR1 is SGHNT and CDR2 is YYREEE in the germline V gene (reference sequence). Here the CDR3 reads CASSLHGGEETQYF. The CDR3 DNA sequence: TGTGCCAGCAGCTTGCATGGGGGCGAAGAGACCCAGTACTTC. The full variable domain, rest sourced from reference TRBV5-4 and TRBJ2-5, is ETGVTQSPTHLIKTRGQQVTLRCSSQSGHNTVSWYQQALGQGPQFIFQYYREEENGRGNFPPRFSGLQFPNYSSELNVNALELDDSALYLCASSLHGGEETQYFGPGTRLLVL.

In its sample, this clone ranks as medium-sized. The rearrangement links TRBV6-2 or TRBV6-3 to TRBJ1-5; 9 positions match TRBD1. After removal of 5 bases from V and 3 bases from J, the junction contained 5 bases not matched to a gene. The CDR3 is 15 residues long. Per germline, CDR1 MNHEY and CDR2 SVGEGT. This CDR3 reads CASSRDREFNQPQHF. DNA for the CDR3: TGTGCCAGCAGTCGGGACAGGGAATTCAATCAGCCCCAGCATTTT.